This TCR beta chain is from a study of T cell changes during pregnancy in multiple sclerosis. Between the trimmed V and J ends, which lost 10 bases and 3 bases, there was a span of 15 bases. This CDR3 has 13 residues. Germline CDR1 and CDR2: MNHEY and SVGAGI. The data were produced by immunoSEQ multiplex PCR, yet TCRdb's version contains in-frame clones alone and is incomplete. The data show 77,000 or so clones, roughly 95% seen once. The rearrangement links TRBV6-5 to TRBJ1-2, with D maybe TRBD1 (6 bases). The sequence was collected from a female donor in good health, enrolled as a control in a pregnancy study. The source material was peripheral blood, sampled in the second trimester of pregnancy. The CDR3 here is CATGGQGHYGYTF. In DNA form, the CDR3 reads TGTGCCACCGGGGGGCAGGGGCACTATGGCTACACCTTC.